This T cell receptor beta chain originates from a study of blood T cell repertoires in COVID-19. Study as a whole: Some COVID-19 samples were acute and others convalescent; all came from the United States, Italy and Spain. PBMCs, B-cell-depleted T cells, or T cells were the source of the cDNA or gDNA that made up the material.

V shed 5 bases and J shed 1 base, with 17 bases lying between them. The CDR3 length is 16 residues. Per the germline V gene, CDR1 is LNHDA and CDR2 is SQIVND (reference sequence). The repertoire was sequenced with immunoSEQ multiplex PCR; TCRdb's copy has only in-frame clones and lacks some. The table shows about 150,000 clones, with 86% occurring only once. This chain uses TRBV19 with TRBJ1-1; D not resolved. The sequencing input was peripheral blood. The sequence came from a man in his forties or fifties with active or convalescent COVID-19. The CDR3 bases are TGTGCCAGTAGTTCCCTTGAGGCCCTCTGGAACACTGAAGCTTTCTTT. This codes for CASSSLEALWNTEAFF. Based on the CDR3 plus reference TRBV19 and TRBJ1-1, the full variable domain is DGGITQSPKYLFRKEGQNVTLSCEQNLNHDAMYWYRQDPGQGLRLIYYSQIVNDFQKGDIAEGYSVSREKKESFPLTVTSAQKNPTAFYLCASSSLEALWNTEAFFGQGTRLTVV.